These T cell receptor beta chains were read from a single sample in a study of blood T cells in healthy people across ages. MiXCR was run by TCRdb on the 5' RACE reads, yielding one entry per CDR3 protein. Of hundreds of thousands of distinct CDR3 sequences in the sample, about 53% were seen once. The sample taken for sequencing was blood. These receptors were collected from an elderly man in good health. The CDR3 runs from the conserved cysteine through the conserved F or W. Rows give clone size only sometimes, using once, few, many, or a class for an expanded clone.

j_gene: TRBJ2-7; abundance: NA; v_gene: TRBV28; CDR3aa: CASSLATNNAAYEQYF
j_gene: TRBJ2-1; abundance: NA; v_gene: TRBV3-1; CDR3aa: CASSPIAGGPLNEQFF
j_gene: NA; abundance: few; v_gene: TRBV20-1; CDR3aa: CSARKGLAGGPWDYYEQYF
j_gene: TRBJ1-2; abundance: NA; v_gene: TRBV24-1; CDR3aa: CATSDLKNYGYTF
j_gene: TRBJ2-3; abundance: few; v_gene: TRBV6-5; CDR3aa: CASSAVGRYAYF
j_gene: TRBJ1-2; abundance: NA; v_gene: TRBV9; CDR3aa: CASSPPAGTLWGYTF
j_gene: TRBJ1-1; abundance: few; v_gene: TRBV4-1; CDR3aa: CASSQMSRTVREAFF
j_gene: TRBJ2-5; abundance: few; v_gene: TRBV20-1; CDR3aa: CSAPEGALETQYF
j_gene: TRBJ2-7; abundance: NA; v_gene: TRBV20-1; CDR3aa: CSAEETGTSGKTGYEQYF
j_gene: TRBJ2-7; abundance: NA; v_gene: TRBV7-6; CDR3aa: CASSWTGNEQYF
j_gene: TRBJ2-7; abundance: NA; v_gene: TRBV7-9; CDR3aa: CASSTFIGQTSYEQYF
j_gene: TRBJ2-3; abundance: NA; v_gene: TRBV27; CDR3aa: CASSSSRMVDTQYF
j_gene: TRBJ2-7; abundance: few; v_gene: TRBV10-3; CDR3aa: CAISELESSYEQYF
j_gene: TRBJ1-1; abundance: NA; v_gene: TRBV20-1; CDR3aa: CSARGVWTGNTEAFF
j_gene: TRBJ2-1; abundance: NA; v_gene: TRBV9; CDR3aa: CASSVASGRSSYNEQFF
j_gene: TRBJ2-5; abundance: many; v_gene: TRBV20-1; CDR3aa: CSAREASGGGETQYF
j_gene: TRBJ1-1; abundance: once; v_gene: TRBV7-2; CDR3aa: CASSLGTSNAEAFF
j_gene: TRBJ2-3; abundance: NA; v_gene: TRBV5-6; CDR3aa: CASSPGTWTSASTDTQYF
j_gene: TRBJ2-5; abundance: NA; v_gene: TRBV20-1; CDR3aa: CSVSTLQKRAQYF
j_gene: TRBJ2-7; abundance: NA; v_gene: TRBV6-5; CDR3aa: CASSYDAGGSYEQYF
j_gene: TRBJ2-1; abundance: NA; v_gene: TRBV2; CDR3aa: CASSDHAYNEQFF
j_gene: TRBJ1-2; abundance: NA; v_gene: TRBV7-8; CDR3aa: CASSTRVGYGYTF
j_gene: TRBJ2-3; abundance: few; v_gene: TRBV9; CDR3aa: CASSVGPLTTDTQYF
j_gene: TRBJ2-3; abundance: few; v_gene: TRBV29-1; CDR3aa: CSVEGLGGTDTQYF
j_gene: TRBJ2-3; abundance: NA; v_gene: TRBV6-5; CDR3aa: CASRLYYRDPSTDTQYF
j_gene: TRBJ2-5; abundance: NA; v_gene: TRBV28; CDR3aa: CASRGRTQETQYF
j_gene: TRBJ1-2; abundance: NA; v_gene: TRBV29-1; CDR3aa: CSVAYPGYTF
j_gene: TRBJ1-5; abundance: NA; v_gene: TRBV6-6; CDR3aa: CASSYQQGAQVRPQHF
j_gene: TRBJ2-2; abundance: NA; v_gene: TRBV12-3/TRBV12-4; CDR3aa: CASSLLRTGGNGELFF